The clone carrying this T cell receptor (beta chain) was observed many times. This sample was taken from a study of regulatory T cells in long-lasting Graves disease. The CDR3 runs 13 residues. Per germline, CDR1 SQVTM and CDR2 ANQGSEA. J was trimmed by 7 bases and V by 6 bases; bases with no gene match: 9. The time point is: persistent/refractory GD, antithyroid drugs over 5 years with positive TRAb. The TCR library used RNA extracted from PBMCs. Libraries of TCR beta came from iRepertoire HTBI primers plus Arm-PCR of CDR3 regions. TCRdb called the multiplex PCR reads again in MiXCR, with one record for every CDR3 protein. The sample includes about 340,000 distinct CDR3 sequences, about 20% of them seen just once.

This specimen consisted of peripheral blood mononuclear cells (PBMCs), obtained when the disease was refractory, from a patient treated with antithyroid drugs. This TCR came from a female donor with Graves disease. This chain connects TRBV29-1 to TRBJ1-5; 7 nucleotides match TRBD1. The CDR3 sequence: CSVETGVGQPQHF. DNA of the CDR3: TGCAGCGTGGAAACAGGGGTTGGACAGCCCCAGCATTTT.